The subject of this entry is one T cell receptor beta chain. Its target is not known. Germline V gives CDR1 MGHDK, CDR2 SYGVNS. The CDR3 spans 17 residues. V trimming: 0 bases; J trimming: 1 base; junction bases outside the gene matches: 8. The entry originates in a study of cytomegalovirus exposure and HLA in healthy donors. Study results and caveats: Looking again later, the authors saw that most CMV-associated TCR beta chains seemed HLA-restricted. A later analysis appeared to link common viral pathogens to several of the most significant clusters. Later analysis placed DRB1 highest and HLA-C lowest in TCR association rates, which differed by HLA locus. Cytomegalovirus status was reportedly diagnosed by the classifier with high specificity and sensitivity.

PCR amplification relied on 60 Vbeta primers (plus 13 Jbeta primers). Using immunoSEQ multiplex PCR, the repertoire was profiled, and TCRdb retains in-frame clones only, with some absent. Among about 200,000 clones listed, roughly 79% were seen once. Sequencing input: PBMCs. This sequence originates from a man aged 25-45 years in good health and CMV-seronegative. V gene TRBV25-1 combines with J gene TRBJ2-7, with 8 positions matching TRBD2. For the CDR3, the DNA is TGTGCCAGCAGTGAATACTCTAGCGGGCGGTTGTCCTACGAGCAGTACTTC. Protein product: CASSEYSSGRLSYEQYF.